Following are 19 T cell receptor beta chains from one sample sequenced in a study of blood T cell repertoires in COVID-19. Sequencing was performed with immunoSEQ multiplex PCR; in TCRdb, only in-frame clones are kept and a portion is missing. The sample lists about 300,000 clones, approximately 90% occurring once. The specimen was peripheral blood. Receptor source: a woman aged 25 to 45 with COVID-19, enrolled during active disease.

DNA of the CDR3: TGTGCCAGCAGCCCCAGGGTCGGATTCGATACCGGGGAGCTGTTTTTT. Translated: CASSPRVGFDTGELFF. This sequence joins TRBV7-6 and TRBJ2-2, with D perhaps matching TRBD1 (5 bases). V was trimmed by 5 bases and J by 5 bases, leaving 18 bases between them. This CDR3 region has 16 residues. The germline CDR1 and CDR2 sequences are SGHVS and FNYEAQ.

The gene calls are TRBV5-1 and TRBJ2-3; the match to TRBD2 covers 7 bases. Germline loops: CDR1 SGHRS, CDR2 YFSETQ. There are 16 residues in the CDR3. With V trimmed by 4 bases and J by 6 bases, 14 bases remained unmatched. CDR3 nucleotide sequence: TGCGCCAGCAGCGCGGCCGGGGGAGGGCCATGGGATACGCAGTATTTT. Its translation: CASSAAGGGPWDTQYF.

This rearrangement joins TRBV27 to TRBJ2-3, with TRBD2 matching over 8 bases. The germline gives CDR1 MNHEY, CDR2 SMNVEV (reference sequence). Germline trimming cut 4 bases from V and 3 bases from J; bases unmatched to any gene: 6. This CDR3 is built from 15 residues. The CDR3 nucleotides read TGTGCCAGCAGTTCCTTCCGGGAGGGAACAGATACGCAGTATTTT. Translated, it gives CASSSFREGTDTQYF.

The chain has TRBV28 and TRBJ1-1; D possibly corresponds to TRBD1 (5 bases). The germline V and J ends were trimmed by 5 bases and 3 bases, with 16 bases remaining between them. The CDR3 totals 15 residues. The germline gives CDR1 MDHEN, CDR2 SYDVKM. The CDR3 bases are TGTGCCAGCAGTGCAGGGAAAAAGGGGTACACTGAAGCTTTCTTT. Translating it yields CASSAGKKGYTEAFF.

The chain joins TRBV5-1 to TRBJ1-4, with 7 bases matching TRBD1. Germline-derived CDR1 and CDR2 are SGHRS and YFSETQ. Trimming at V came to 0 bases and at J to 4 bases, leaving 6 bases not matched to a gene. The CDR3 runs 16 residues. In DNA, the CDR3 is TGCGCCAGCAGCTTGGCGGGACAGAGCCATAATGAAAAACTGTTTTTT. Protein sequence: CASSLAGQSHNEKLFF.

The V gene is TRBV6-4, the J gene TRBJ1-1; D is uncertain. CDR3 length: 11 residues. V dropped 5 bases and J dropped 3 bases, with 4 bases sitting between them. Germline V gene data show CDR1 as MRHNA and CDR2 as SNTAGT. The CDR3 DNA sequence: TGTGCCAGCAGTTCAGACACTGAAGCTTTCTTT. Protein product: CASSSDTEAFF.

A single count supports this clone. CDR3 loop: CASSLAVGLASYEQYF. The CDR3 nucleotides are TGTGCCAGCAGCTTAGCGGTGGGACTAGCGTCCTACGAGCAGTACTTC. This chain uses TRBV7-9 with TRBJ2-7, with 10 bases identical to TRBD2. The CDR3 loop spans 16 amino acids. V was clipped by 0 bases and J by 1 base; unmatched bases: 3. The germline V gene has CDR1 SEHNR and CDR2 FQNEAQ (reference sequence).

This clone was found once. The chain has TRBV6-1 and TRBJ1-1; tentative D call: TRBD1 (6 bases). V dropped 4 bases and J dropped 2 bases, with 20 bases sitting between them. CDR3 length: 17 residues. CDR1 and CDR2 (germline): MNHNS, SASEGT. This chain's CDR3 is CASSGQASTTTNTEAFF. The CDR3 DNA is TGTGCCAGCAGTGGACAGGCATCTACGACCACTAACACTGAAGCTTTCTTT.

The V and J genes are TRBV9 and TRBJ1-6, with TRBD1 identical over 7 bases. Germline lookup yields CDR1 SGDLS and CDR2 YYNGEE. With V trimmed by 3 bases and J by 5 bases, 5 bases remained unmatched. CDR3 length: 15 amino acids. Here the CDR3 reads CASSATGQNNSPLHF. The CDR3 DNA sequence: TGTGCCAGCAGCGCCACGGGACAGAATAATTCACCCCTCCACTTT.

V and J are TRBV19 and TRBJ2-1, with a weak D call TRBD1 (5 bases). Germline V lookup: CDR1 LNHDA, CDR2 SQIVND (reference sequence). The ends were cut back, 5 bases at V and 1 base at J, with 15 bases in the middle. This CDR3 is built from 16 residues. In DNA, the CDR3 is TGTGCCAGTAGTGGTCTGGGGCCGAGGTCCTACAATGAGCAGTTCTTC. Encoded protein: CASSGLGPRSYNEQFF. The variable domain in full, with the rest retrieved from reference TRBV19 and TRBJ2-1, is DGGITQSPKYLFRKEGQNVTLSCEQNLNHDAMYWYRQDPGQGLRLIYYSQIVNDFQKGDIAEGYSVSREKKESFPLTVTSAQKNPTAFYLCASSGLGPRSYNEQFFGPGTRLTVL.

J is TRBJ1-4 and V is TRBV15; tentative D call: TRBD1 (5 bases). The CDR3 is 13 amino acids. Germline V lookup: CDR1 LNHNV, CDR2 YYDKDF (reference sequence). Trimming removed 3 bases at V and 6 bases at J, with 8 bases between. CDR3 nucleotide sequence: TGTGCCACCAGCAGGGGGCTTGATGAAAAACTGTTTTTT. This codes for CATSRGLDEKLFF. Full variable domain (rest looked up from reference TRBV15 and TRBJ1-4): DAMVIQNPRYQVTQFGKPVTLSCSQTLNHNVMYWYQQKSSQAPKLLFHYYDKDFNNEADTPDNFQSRRPNTSFCFLDIRSPGLGDTAMYLCATSRGLDEKLFFGSGTQLSVL.

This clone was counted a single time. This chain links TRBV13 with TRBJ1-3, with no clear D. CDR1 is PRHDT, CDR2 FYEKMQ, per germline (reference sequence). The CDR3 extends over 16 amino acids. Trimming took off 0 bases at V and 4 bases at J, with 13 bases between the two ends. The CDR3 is CASSLGLWESGNTIYF. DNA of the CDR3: TGTGCCAGCAGCTTAGGCCTTTGGGAGTCAGGAAACACCATATATTTT. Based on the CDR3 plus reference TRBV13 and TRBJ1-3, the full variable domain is AAGVIQSPRHLIKEKRETATLKCYPIPRHDTVYWYQQGPGQDPQFLISFYEKMQSDKGSIPDRFSAQQFSDYHSELNMSSLELGDSALYFCASSLGLWESGNTIYFGEGSWLTVV.

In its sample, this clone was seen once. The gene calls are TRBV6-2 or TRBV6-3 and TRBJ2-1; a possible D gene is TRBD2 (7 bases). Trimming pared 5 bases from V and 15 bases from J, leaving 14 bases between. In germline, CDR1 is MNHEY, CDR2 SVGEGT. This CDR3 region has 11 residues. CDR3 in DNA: TGTGCCAGCAGTCGGGGGGACATTGCGTTCTTC. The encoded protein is CASSRGDIAFF.

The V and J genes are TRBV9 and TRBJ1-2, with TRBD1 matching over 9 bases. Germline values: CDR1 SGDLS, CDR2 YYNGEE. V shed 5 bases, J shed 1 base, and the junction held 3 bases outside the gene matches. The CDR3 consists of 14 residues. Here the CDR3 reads CASRRTGDNYGYTF. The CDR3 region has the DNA TGTGCCAGCAGAAGGACAGGGGATAACTATGGCTACACCTTC.

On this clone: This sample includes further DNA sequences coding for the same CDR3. The CDR3 DNA reads TGTGCCTGGAGTGTAAGCACAGGCGGTGGCTACACCTTC. Residues: CAWSVSTGGGYTF. J is TRBJ1-2 and V is TRBV30; D is perhaps TRBD1 (5 bases). Trimming cost V 0 bases and J 7 bases, with 12 bases left between them. This CDR3 region has 13 residues. CDR1 GTSNPN and CDR2 SVGIG come from the germline V gene (reference sequence).

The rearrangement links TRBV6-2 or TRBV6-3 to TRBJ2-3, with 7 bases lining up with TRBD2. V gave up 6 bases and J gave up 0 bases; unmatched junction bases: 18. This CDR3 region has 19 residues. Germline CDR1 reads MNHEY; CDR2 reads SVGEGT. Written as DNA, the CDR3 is TGTGCCAGCAGCCCTTCGATCCCAACATATAGCGGGAGCACAGATACGCAGTATTTT. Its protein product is CASSPSIPTYSGSTDTQYF.

The CDR3 loop is CASSQDLASGSVNEQFF. The CDR3 coding sequence is TGTGCCAGCAGCCAAGATCTAGCTAGCGGGAGCGTTAATGAGCAGTTCTTC. The V and J genes are TRBV3-1 (or the pseudogene TRBV3-2) and TRBJ2-1, with 10 bases identical to TRBD2. The CDR3 covers 17 residues. Trimming cost V 0 bases and J 7 bases; bases outside gene matches: 9. Germline values: CDR1 LGHDT, CDR2 YNNKEL (reference sequence).

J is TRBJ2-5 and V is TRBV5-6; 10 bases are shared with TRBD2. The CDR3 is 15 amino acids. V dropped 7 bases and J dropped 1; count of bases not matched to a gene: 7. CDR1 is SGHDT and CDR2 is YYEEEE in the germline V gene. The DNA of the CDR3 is TGTGCCAGCTCCATAGCGGGAGGCCTCCAAGAGACCCAGTACTTC. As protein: CASSIAGGLQETQYF.

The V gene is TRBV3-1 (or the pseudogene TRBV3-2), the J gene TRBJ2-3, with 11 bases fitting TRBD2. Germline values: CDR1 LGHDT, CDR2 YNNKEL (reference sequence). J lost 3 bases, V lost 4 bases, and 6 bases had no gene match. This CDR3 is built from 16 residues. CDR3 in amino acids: CASSRGTSGRTDTQYF. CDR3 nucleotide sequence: TGTGCCAGCAGCCGCGGGACTAGCGGACGTACAGATACGCAGTATTTT.